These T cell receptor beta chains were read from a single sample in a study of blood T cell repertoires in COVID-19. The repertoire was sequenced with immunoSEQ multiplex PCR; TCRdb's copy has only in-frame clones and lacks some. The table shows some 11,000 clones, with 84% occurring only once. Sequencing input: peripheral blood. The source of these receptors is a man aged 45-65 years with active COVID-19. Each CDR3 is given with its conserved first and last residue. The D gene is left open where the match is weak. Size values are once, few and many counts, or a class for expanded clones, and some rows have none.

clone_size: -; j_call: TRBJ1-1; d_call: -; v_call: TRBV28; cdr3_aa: CASSSLPSDRHYMNTEAFF; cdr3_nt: TGTGCCAGCAGTTCGCTACCATCCGACAGACACTACATGAACACTGAAGCTTTCTTT
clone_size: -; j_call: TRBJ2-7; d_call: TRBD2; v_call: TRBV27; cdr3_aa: CASSPQTSGDEQYF; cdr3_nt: TGTGCCAGCAGTCCCCAGACTAGCGGGGACGAGCAGTACTTC
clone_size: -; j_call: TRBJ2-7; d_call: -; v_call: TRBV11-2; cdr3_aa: CASRSPGGSYEQYF; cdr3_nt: TGTGCCAGCAGGTCCCCCGGGGGCTCCTACGAGCAGTACTTC
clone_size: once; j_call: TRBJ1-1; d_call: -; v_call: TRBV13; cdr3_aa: CASSGGQKNTEAFF; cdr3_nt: TGTGCCAGCAGCGGCGGACAGAAGAACACTGAAGCTTTCTTT
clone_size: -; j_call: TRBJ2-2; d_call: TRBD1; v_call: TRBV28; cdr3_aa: CASSGISDRETGELFF; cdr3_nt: TGTGCCAGCAGCGGGATATCGGACAGGGAGACCGGGGAGCTGTTTTTT
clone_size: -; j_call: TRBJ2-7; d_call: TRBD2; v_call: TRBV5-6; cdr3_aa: CASSWGGYEQYF; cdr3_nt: TGTGCCAGCAGCTGGGGAGGGTACGAGCAGTACTTC
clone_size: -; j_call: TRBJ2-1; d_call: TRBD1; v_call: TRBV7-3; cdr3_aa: CASSLRGQGRNEQFF; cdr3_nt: TGTGCCAGCAGCCTCAGGGGACAGGGTCGTAATGAGCAGTTCTTC
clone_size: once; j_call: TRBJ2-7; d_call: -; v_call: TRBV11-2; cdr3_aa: CASSLLREPYEQYF; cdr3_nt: TGTGCCAGCAGCTTACTCCGGGAACCCTACGAGCAGTACTTC
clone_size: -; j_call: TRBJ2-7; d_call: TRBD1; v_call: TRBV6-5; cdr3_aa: CASRPSRTGSYEQYF; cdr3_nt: TGTGCCAGCAGGCCCTCCCGGACAGGGTCCTACGAGCAGTACTTC
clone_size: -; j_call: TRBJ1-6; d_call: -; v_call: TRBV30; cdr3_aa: CAWRQGWSSPLHF; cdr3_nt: TGTGCCTGGAGGCAGGGCTGGAGTTCACCCCTCCACTTT
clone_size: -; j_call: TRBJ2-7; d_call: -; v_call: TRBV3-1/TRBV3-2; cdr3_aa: CASSQENYRSYEQYF; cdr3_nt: TGTGCCAGCAGCCAAGAGAACTACAGGAGCTACGAGCAGTACTTC
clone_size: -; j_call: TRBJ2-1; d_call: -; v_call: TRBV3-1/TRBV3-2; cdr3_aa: CASSQDPFESSYNEQFF; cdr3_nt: TGTGCCAGCAGCCAAGATCCCTTCGAGAGCTCCTACAATGAGCAGTTCTTC
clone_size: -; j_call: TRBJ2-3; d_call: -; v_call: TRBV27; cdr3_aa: CASSLLLSTDTQYF; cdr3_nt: TGTGCCAGCAGTTTATTATTGAGCACAGATACGCAGTATTTT
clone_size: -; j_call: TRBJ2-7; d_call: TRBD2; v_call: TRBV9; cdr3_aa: CASSAGTSHPLDEQYF; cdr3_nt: TGTGCCAGCAGCGCCGGGACTAGCCATCCTCTAGACGAGCAGTACTTC
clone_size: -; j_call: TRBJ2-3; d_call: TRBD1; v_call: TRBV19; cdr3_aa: CASNTRQGTSDTQYF; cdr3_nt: TGTGCCAGTAACACCAGACAGGGTACATCAGATACGCAGTATTTT
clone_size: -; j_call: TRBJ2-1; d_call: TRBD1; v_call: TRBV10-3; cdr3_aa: CAISESRTGPNNEQFF; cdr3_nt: TGTGCCATCAGTGAGTCCCGGACAGGGCCCAACAATGAGCAGTTCTTC
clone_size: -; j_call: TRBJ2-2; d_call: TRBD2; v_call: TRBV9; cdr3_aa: CASSVSGRSTGELFF; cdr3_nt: TGTGCCAGCAGCGTTAGCGGGAGGAGCACCGGGGAGCTGTTTTTT
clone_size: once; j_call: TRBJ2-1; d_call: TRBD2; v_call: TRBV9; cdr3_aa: CASSDPEKPSGRALAYNEQFF; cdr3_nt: TGTGCCAGCAGCGACCCCGAAAAACCTAGCGGGAGGGCCCTCGCCTACAATGAGCAGTTCTTC
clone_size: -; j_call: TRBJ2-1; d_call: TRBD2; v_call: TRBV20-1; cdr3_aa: CSASPSGPYNEQFF; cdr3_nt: TGCAGTGCTAGTCCTAGCGGGCCTTACAATGAGCAGTTCTTC
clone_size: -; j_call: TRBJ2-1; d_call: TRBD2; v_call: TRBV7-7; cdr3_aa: CASSLALAGDGSYNEQFF; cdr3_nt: TGTGCCAGCAGCTTAGCACTAGCGGGAGACGGGTCCTACAATGAGCAGTTCTTC
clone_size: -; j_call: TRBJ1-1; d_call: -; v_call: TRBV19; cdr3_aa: CASRSSAEAFF; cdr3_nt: TGTGCCAGTAGGAGCTCCGCTGAAGCTTTCTTT
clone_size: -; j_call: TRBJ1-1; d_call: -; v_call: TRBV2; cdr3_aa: CARQETGQKTEAFF; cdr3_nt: TGTGCCAGACAAGAGACAGGCCAGAAGACTGAAGCTTTCTTT
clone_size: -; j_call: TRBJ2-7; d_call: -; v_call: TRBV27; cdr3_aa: CASSLSGGEQYF; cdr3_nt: TGTGCCAGCAGTTTATCAGGGGGCGAGCAGTACTTC
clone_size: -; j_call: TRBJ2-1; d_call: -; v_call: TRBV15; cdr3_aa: CATSRDGPRDEQFF; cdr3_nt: TGTGCCACCAGCAGAGATGGTCCCAGGGATGAGCAGTTCTTC
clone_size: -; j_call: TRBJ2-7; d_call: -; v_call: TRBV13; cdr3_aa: CASSLIRMGGEQYF; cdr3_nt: TGTGCCAGCAGCTTAATCCGGATGGGGGGCGAGCAGTACTTC
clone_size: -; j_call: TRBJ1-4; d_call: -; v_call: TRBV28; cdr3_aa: CASSFGRGGKLFF; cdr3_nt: TGTGCCAGCAGTTTTGGGCGAGGGGGAAAACTGTTTTTT
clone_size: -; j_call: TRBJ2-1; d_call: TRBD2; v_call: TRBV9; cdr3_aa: CASSVSGGGEQFF; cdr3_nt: TGTGCCAGCAGCGTTAGTGGGGGGGGTGAGCAGTTCTTC
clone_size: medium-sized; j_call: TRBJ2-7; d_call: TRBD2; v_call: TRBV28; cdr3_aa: CASSSLLSGIDSGRAYEQYF; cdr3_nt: TGTGCCAGCAGTTCTCTTCTATCGGGAATTGATAGCGGGAGGGCCTACGAGCAGTACTTC
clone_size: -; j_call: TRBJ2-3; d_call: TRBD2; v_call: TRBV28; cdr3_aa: CASSHGLAGEYTQYF; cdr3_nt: TGTGCCAGCAGTCACGGACTAGCGGGAGAATATACGCAGTATTTT
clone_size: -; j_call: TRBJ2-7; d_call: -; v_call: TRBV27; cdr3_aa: CASSPTSEAEQYF; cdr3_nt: TGTGCCAGCAGTCCCACCTCTGAGGCAGAGCAGTACTTC
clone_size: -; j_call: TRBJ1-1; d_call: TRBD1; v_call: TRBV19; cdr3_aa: CASSRGQGTKNTEAFF; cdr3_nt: TGTGCCAGTAGTCGTGGACAGGGGACAAAGAACACTGAAGCTTTCTTT
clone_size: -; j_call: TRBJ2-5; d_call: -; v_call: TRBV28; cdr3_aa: CASMDPGEGETQYF; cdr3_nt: TGTGCCAGCATGGACCCAGGTGAGGGAGAGACCCAGTACTTC
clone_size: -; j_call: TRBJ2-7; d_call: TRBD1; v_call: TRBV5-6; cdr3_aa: CASSEGLGQGYEQYF; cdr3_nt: TGTGCCAGCAGCGAAGGACTGGGACAGGGCTACGAGCAGTACTTC
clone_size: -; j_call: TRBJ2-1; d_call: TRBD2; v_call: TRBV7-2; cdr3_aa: CASSKRSLAGIYNEQFF; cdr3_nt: TGTGCCAGCAGCAAAAGGTCGCTAGCGGGGATCTACAATGAGCAGTTCTTC
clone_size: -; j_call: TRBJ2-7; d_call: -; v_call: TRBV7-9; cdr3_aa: CASSSGNYEQYF; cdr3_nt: TGTGCCAGCAGCTCAGGCAACTACGAGCAGTACTTC
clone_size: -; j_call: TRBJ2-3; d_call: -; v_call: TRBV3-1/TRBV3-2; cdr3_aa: CASTSRGHPSTDTQYF; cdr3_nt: TGTGCCAGCACCTCCCGCGGACACCCGAGCACAGATACGCAGTATTTT
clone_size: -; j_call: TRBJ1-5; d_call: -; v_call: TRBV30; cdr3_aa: CAWSSTGTEGNQPQHF; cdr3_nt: TGTGCCTGGAGTTCAACAGGAACTGAGGGCAATCAGCCCCAGCATTTT
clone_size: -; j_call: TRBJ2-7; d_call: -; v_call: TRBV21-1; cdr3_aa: CASSMAPGQGCEQYF; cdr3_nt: TGTGCCAGCAGCATGGCCCCGGGACAGGGTTGCGAGCAGTACTTC
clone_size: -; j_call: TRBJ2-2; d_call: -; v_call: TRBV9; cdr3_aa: CASSVAGRAGELFF; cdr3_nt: TGTGCCAGCAGCGTAGCGGGAAGGGCCGGGGAGCTGTTTTTT
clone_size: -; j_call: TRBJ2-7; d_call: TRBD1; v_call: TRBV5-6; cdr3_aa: CASSSLLLQPGQTYEQYF; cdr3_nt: TGTGCCAGCAGCTCCTTACTACTACAACCGGGACAGACATACGAGCAGTACTTC
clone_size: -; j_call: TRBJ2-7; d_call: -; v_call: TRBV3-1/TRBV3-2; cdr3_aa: CASSPSDRTLPEQYF; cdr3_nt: TGTGCCAGCAGCCCCTCGGACAGAACCCTCCCCGAGCAGTACTTC
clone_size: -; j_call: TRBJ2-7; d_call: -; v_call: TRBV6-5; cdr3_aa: CASGGGEQYF; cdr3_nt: TGTGCCAGCGGGGGCGGGGAGCAGTACTTC
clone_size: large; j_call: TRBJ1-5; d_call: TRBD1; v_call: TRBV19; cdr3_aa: CANTSKPEGQGSNQPQHF; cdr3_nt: TGTGCCAATACGTCCAAACCCGAGGGACAGGGTTCCAATCAGCCCCAGCATTTT
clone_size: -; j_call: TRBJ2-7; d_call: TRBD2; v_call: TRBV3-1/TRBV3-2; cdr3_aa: CASSQDEGLAGPSSSYEQYF; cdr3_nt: TGTGCCAGCAGCCAAGATGAGGGACTAGCGGGACCATCCTCCTCCTACGAGCAGTACTTC
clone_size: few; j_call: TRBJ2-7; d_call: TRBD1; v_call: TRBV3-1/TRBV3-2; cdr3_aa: CASRRTGTGAYEQYF; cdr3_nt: TGTGCCAGCAGACGGACCGGGACAGGGGCGTACGAGCAGTACTTC
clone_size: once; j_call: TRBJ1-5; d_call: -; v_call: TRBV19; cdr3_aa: CASSIRYDSNQPQHF; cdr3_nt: TGTGCCAGTAGTATTCGGTATGATAGCAATCAGCCCCAGCATTTT
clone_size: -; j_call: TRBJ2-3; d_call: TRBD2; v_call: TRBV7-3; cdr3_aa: CASSLGTGTITDTQYF; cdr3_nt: TGTGCCAGCAGCCTAGGAACCGGGACTATCACAGATACGCAGTATTTT
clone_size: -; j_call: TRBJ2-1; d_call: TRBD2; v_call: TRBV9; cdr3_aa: CASSANPGLAENEQFF; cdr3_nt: TGTGCCAGCAGCGCGAATCCGGGACTAGCAGAGAATGAGCAGTTCTTC
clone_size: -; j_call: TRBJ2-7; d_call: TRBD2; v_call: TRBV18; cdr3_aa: CASSPLAGGGYEQYF; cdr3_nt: TGTGCCAGCTCACCCCTAGCGGGAGGGGGCTACGAGCAGTACTTC
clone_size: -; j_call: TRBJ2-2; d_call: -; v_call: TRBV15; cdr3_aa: CATSRDGTTVNTGELFF; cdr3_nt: TGTGCCACCAGCAGAGATGGAACGACAGTGAACACCGGGGAGCTGTTTTTT
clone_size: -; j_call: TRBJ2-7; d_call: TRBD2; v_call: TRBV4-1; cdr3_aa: CASSQAGTSGREQYF; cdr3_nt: TGCGCCAGCAGCCAGGCTGGGACTAGCGGGAGGGAGCAGTACTTC
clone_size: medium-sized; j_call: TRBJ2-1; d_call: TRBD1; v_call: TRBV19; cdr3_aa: CASNRGLNTYNEQFF; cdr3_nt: TGTGCCAGTAACAGGGGGCTAAATACCTACAATGAGCAGTTCTTC
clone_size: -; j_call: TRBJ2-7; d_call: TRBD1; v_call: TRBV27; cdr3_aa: CASSLGTGGFYEQYF; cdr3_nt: TGTGCCAGCAGTTTAGGGACAGGGGGCTTTTACGAGCAGTACTTC
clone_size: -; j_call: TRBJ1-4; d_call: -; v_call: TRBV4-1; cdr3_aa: CASSQALEAYEKLFF; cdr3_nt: TGCGCCAGCAGCCAGGCCCTTGAGGCTTACGAAAAACTGTTTTTT
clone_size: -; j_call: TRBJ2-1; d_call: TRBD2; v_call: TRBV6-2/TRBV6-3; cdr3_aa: CASSYLPGTSRAEQFF; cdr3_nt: TGTGCCAGCAGTTACTTGCCCGGGACTAGCCGGGCTGAGCAGTTCTTC
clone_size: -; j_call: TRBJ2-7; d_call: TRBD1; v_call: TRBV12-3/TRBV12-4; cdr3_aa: CASSYTGGEQYF; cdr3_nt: TGTGCCAGCAGTTATACAGGGGGCGAGCAGTACTTC
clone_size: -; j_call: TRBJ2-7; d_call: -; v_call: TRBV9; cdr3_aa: CASSAGPGAYEQYF; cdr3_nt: TGTGCCAGCAGCGCCGGTCCAGGGGCCTACGAGCAGTACTTC
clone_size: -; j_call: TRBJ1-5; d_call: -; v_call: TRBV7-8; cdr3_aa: CASSLVSFTEGNQPQHF; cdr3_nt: TGTGCCAGCAGCTTAGTGTCGTTTACAGAGGGAAATCAGCCCCAGCATTTT